The entry below gives a single TCR beta chain sequence along with its context. Antigen: not known. This specimen belongs to a study of OX40 agonist ivuxolimab in advanced cancers. Turning to the study itself: Age averaged around 60 years (range roughly 23 to 79), and about 86% were male.

Study-wide results and limits: Low levels of normalized T-cell clonal expansion also appeared in some nonresponders. Partly responding patients at 0.1-3.0 mg/kg showed some of the smallest clonal expansion.

TCRdb's table, derived via immunoSEQ multiplex PCR, lists solely in-frame clones and lacks some. The sample contains approximately 110,000 clones, about 90% of which appear only once. The CDR3 runs to 16 residues. V gave up 5 bases and J gave up 0 bases; unmatched junction bases: 10. CDR1 is MDHEN, CDR2 SYDVKM, per germline. This chain links TRBV28 with TRBJ2-7; 7 nucleotides align to TRBD2. This clonotype was obtained from an adult with an advanced solid tumor such as melanoma, head and neck, liver or kidney cancer. Material: CD4+ or CD8+ T cells sorted from blood, obtained in a trial of the OX40 agonist ivuxolimab. The CDR3 DNA follows: TGTGCCAGCAGTCCGCTTAGGGGCGGGAGCTCCTACGAGCAGTACTTC. Its protein product is CASSPLRGGSSYEQYF.